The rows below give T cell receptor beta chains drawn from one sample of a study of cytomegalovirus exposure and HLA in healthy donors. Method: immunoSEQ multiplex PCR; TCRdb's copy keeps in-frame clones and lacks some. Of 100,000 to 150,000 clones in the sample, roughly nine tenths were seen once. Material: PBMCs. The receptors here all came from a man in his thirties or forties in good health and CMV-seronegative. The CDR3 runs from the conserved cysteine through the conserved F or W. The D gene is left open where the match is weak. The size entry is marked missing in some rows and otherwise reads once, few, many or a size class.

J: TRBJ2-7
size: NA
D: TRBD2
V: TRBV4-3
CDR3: CASSQDREGIYEQYF
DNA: TGCGCCAGCAGCCAAGATAGGGAGGGAATCTACGAGCAGTACTTC

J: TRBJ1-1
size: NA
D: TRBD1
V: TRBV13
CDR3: CASSPRTGKSTEAFF
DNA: TGTGCCAGCAGCCCCCGGACAGGGAAAAGCACTGAAGCTTTCTTT

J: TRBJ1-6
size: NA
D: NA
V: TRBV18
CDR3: CASSPQYTDNSPLHF
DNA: TGTGCCAGCTCACCACAGTATACAGATAATTCACCCCTCCACTTT

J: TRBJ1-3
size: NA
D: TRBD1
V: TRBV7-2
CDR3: CASSLEPGQAEGYRNTIYF
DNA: TGTGCCAGCAGCCTAGAACCGGGACAGGCCGAAGGGTATCGAAACACCATATATTTT

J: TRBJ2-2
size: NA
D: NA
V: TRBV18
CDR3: CASSPNRADTGELFF
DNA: TGTGCCAGCTCACCAAACAGGGCTGACACCGGGGAGCTGTTTTTT

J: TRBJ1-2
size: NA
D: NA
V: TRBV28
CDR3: CASSPRGFYGYTF
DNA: TGTGCCAGCAGCCCTCGGGGTTTCTATGGCTACACCTTC

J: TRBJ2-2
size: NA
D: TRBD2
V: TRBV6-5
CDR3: CASRRLAGNTGELFF
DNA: TGTGCCAGCAGACGACTAGCGGGGAACACCGGGGAGCTGTTTTTT

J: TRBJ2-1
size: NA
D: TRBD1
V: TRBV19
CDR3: CASSTGRQFF
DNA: TGTGCCAGTTCGACAGGGAGACAGTTCTTC

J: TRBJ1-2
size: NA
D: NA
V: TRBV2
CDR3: CASSASARGYTF
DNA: TGTGCCAGCAGTGCCAGCGCCCGGGGCTACACCTTC

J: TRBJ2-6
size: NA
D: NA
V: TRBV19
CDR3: CASSLMSAGANVLTF
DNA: TGTGCCAGTAGTCTTATGTCGGCTGGGGCCAACGTCCTGACTTTC

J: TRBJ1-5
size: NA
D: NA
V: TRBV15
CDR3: CATSVTGMDGNQPQHF
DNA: TGTGCCACCAGCGTTACAGGGATGGATGGCAATCAGCCCCAGCATTTT

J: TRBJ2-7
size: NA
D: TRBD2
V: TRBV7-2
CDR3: CASSYPGTSSLYEQYF
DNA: TGTGCCAGCAGCTACCCTGGGACTAGCTCCCTCTACGAGCAGTACTTC

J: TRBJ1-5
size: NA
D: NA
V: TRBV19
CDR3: CASTMGGNGNQPQHF
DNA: TGTGCCAGTACCATGGGGGGGAACGGCAATCAGCCCCAGCATTTT

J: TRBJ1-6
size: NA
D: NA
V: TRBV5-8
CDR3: CASSLQDSPLHF
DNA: TGTGCCAGCAGCTTGCAGGATTCACCCCTCCACTTT

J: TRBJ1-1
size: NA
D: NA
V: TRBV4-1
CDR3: CASSHNSGLESEAFF
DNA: TGCGCCAGCAGCCACAATTCAGGGTTGGAATCTGAAGCTTTCTTT

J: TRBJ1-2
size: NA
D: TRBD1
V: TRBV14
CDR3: CASSRGGAGSNYGYTF
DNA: TGTGCCAGCAGCCGAGGGGGCGCGGGTTCCAACTATGGCTACACCTTC

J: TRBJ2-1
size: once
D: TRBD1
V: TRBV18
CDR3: CASSPEQRDRGRYNEQFF
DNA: TGTGCCAGCTCACCCGAGCAACGGGACAGGGGAAGGTACAATGAGCAGTTCTTC

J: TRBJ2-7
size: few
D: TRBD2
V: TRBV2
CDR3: CATSASGYEQYF
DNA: TGTGCCACCTCGGCTAGCGGATACGAGCAGTACTTC

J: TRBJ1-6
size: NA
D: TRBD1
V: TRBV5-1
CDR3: CASSLPGQGGSPLHF
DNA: TGCGCCAGCAGCTTGCCGGGACAGGGTGGGTCACCCCTCCACTTT

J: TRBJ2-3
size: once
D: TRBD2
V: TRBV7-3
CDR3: CASSLKGRLAGAGKVTDTQYF
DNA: TGTGCCAGCAGCTTAAAGGGCCGACTAGCGGGGGCCGGGAAGGTCACAGATACGCAGTATTTT

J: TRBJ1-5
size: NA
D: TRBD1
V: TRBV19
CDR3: CAISDRGSQPQHF
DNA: TGTGCCATCTCTGACAGGGGGAGTCAGCCCCAGCATTTT

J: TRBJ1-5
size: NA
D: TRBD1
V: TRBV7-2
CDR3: CASSFTGGEQPQHF
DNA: TGTGCCAGCAGCTTCACAGGGGGCGAGCAGCCCCAGCATTTT

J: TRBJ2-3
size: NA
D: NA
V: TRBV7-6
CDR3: CASSLGQGTDTQYF
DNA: TGTGCCAGCAGCTTAGGGCAGGGCACAGATACGCAGTATTTT

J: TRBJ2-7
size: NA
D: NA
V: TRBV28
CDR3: CASSLQGYEQYF
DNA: TGTGCCAGCAGTTTACAGGGCTACGAGCAGTACTTC

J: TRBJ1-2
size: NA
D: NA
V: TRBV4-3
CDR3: CASSQGRPEVYGYTF
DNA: TGCGCCAGCAGCCAAGGGCGGCCAGAAGTCTATGGCTACACCTTC

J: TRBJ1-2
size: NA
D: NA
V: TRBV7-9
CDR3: CASSPTGPLNYGYTF
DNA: TGTGCCAGCAGCCCGACAGGACCACTAAACTATGGCTACACCTTC

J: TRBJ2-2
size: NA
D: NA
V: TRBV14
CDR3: CASSQVYGTGELFF
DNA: TGTGCCAGCAGCCAAGTCTACGGGACCGGGGAGCTGTTTTTT

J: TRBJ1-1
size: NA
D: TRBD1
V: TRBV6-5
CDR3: CASSYSGQGAFEAFF
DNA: TGTGCCAGCAGTTACTCTGGACAGGGGGCGTTCGAAGCTTTCTTT

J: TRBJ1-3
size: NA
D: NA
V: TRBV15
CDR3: CATSLPDIGSGNTIYF
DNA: TGTGCCACCAGCCTTCCTGACATAGGCTCTGGAAACACCATATATTTT

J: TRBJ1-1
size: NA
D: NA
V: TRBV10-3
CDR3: CAISEHTPRTGEAFF
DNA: TGTGCCATCAGTGAACATACCCCAAGAACGGGAGAAGCTTTCTTT

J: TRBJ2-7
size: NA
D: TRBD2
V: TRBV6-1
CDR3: CASSELAGGPGEQYF
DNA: TGTGCCAGCAGTGAATTAGCGGGGGGGCCGGGGGAGCAGTACTTC

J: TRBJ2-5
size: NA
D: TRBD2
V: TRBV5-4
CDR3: CASSFGLAGKETQYF
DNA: TGTGCCAGCAGCTTCGGACTAGCGGGGAAAGAGACCCAGTACTTC

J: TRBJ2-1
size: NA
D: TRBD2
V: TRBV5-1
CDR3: CASRTSGGDSYNEQFF
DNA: TGCGCCAGCAGGACTAGCGGGGGAGACTCCTACAATGAGCAGTTCTTC

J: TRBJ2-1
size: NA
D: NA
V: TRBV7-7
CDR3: CASSLEGGHEQFF
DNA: TGTGCCAGCAGCTTAGAGGGAGGCCATGAGCAGTTCTTC

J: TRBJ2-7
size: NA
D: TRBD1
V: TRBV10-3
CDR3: CAISDRDRDYEQYF
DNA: TGTGCCATCAGTGACCGGGACAGGGACTACGAGCAGTACTTC

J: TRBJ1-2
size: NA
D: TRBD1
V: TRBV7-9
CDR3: CASSSLRDRGYGYTF
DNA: TGTGCCAGCAGCTCCCTCCGGGACAGGGGCTATGGCTACACCTTC

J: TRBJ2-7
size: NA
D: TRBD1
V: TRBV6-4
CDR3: CASRHLRGQGRDEQYF
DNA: TGTGCCAGCAGACATCTCAGGGGGCAAGGTAGAGACGAGCAGTACTTC

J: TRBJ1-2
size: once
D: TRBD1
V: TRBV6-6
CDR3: CASGDRVTGGYTF
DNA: TGTGCCAGCGGCGACAGGGTTACCGGTGGCTACACCTTC

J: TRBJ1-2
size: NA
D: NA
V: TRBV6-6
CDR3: CASCPHDRRDGYTF
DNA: TGTGCCAGCTGCCCCCACGACAGGCGTGATGGCTACACCTTC

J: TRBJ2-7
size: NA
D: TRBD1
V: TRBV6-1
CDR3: CASSEKDRGNEQYF
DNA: TGTGCCAGCAGTGAAAAGGACAGGGGAAACGAGCAGTACTTC

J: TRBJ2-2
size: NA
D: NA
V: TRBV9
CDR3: CASSETTIANTGELFF
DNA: TGTGCCAGCAGTGAAACTACAATCGCGAACACCGGGGAGCTGTTTTTT

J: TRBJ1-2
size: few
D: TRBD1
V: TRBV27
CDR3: CASSFSTGGSGYTF
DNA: TGTGCCAGCAGTTTCTCGACAGGGGGAAGTGGCTACACCTTC

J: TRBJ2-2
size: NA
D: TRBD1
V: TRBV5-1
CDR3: CASSLGTGNTGELFF
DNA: TGCGCCAGCAGCTTGGGGACAGGGAACACCGGGGAGCTGTTTTTT

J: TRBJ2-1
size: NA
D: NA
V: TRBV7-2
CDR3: CASSLAQGNEQFF
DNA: TGTGCCAGCAGCTTAGCGCAGGGCAATGAGCAGTTCTTC

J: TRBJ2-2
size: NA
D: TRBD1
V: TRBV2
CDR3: CASSTGANTGELFF
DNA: TGTGCCAGCAGCACAGGGGCGAACACCGGGGAGCTGTTTTTT

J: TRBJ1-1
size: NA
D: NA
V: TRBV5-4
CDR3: CASSPRTVNTEAFF
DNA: TGTGCCAGCAGCCCGAGGACAGTGAACACTGAAGCTTTCTTT

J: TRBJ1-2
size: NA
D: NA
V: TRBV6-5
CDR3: CASSYSDRSKLGYTF
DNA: TGTGCCAGCAGTTACAGTGACAGGTCGAAGTTAGGCTACACCTTC

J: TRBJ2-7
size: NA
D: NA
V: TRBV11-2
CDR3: CASSLAAGLAYEQYF
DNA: TGTGCCAGCAGCTTAGCAGCAGGGCTCGCCTACGAGCAGTACTTC

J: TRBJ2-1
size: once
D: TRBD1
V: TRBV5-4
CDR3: CASSPQGYNEQFF
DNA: TGTGCCAGCAGCCCACAGGGGTACAATGAGCAGTTCTTC

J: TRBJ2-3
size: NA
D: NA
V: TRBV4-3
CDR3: CASSQDSRGPTDTQYF
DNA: TGCGCCAGCAGCCAAGATTCGCGGGGGCCCACAGATACGCAGTATTTT

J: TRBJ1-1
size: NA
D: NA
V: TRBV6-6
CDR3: CASSSNAWSTEAFF
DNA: TGTGCCAGCAGCTCAAACGCCTGGAGCACTGAAGCTTTCTTT

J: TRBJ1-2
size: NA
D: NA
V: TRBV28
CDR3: CASKETGTRYGYTF
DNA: TGTGCCAGCAAGGAAACAGGGACGAGGTATGGCTACACCTTC

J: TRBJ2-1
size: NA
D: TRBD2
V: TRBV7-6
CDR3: CASSLTGLAGYNEQFF
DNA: TGTGCCAGCAGCTTGACGGGACTAGCGGGGTACAATGAGCAGTTCTTC